A selection of T cell receptor beta chains follows, all from one sample in a study of T cell changes during pregnancy in multiple sclerosis. The assay was immunoSEQ multiplex PCR, and TCRdb's table has in-frame clones only and misses some. Counted here are just over 65,000 clones, roughly 89% occurring once; the ten biggest clones make up roughly 0.85%. Sequences were derived from peripheral blood, sampled in the second trimester of pregnancy. These receptors came from a female donor with multiple sclerosis, enrolled in a pregnancy study. CDR3s include the opening cysteine and the closing phenylalanine or tryptophan. D genes are given only for firm matches. For some rows the clone size is stated as once, few or many, or as a class when expanded; others skip it.

abundance	d_gene	v_gene	j_gene	CDR3aa	CDR3nt
-	TRBD1	TRBV19	TRBJ1-1	CASSKGQVNTEAFF	TGTGCCAGTAGTAAGGGACAGGTGAACACTGAAGCTTTCTTT
-	TRBD1	TRBV7-9	TRBJ1-2	CASSYGTGGYGYTF	TGTGCCAGCAGTTACGGGACAGGGGGGTATGGCTACACCTTC
-	TRBD2	TRBV5-4	TRBJ2-3	CASSLEGLAVPTADTQYF	TGTGCCAGCAGCTTGGAGGGACTAGCGGTCCCTACCGCAGATACGCAGTATTTT
-	-	TRBV6-5	TRBJ1-3	CASSSTGSSGNTIYF	TGTGCCAGCAGTTCCACCGGGAGCTCTGGAAACACCATATATTTT
-	-	TRBV12-5	TRBJ2-2	CASGLGGPAGELFF	TGTGCTAGTGGTTTGGGGGGCCCTGCCGGGGAGCTGTTTTTT
-	TRBD2	TRBV6-5	TRBJ2-7	CASYGLGDYYEQYF	TGTGCCAGTTACGGGTTGGGGGACTACTACGAGCAGTACTTC
-	-	TRBV5-4	TRBJ1-6	CASSLVQGSAPLHF	TGTGCCAGCAGCTTGGTCCAGGGGAGTGCACCCCTCCACTTT
-	-	TRBV5-1	TRBJ2-2	CASSFGGFTGELFF	TGCGCCAGCAGCTTTGGGGGGTTCACCGGGGAGCTGTTTTTT
-	-	TRBV5-1	TRBJ1-3	CASSLAGQNSGNTIYF	TGCGCCAGCAGCTTGGCCGGACAGAACTCTGGAAACACCATATATTTT
-	-	TRBV19	TRBJ1-5	CASSILAGSNQPQHF	TGTGCCAGTAGTATCCTGGCAGGGAGCAATCAGCCCCAGCATTTT
-	TRBD2	TRBV30	TRBJ2-7	CAWSAGGGYEQYF	TGTGCCTGGAGTGCGGGGGGGGGCTACGAGCAGTACTTC
-	-	TRBV10-3	TRBJ2-1	CAISVLHNNEQFF	TGTGCCATCAGTGTTTTACATAACAATGAGCAGTTCTTC
once	TRBD1	TRBV15	TRBJ1-5	CATSRDPRDRFRRNSNQPQHF	TGTGCCACCAGCAGAGATCCCCGGGACAGGTTTAGACGAAATAGCAATCAGCCCCAGCATTTT
-	TRBD1	TRBV6-5	TRBJ1-5	CASSRTGGDQPQHF	TGTGCCAGCAGCCGGACAGGGGGCGATCAGCCCCAGCATTTT
-	-	TRBV5-1	TRBJ2-5	CASSLRDSTQETQYF	TGCGCCAGCAGCTTGAGGGACTCTACCCAAGAGACCCAGTACTTC
-	-	TRBV5-3	TRBJ1-5	CARSPPDRCNQPQHF	TGTGCCAGAAGCCCGCCCGACAGGTGCAATCAGCCCCAGCATTTT
-	-	TRBV11-2	TRBJ2-3	CASSLVGGWSTDTQYF	TGTGCCAGCAGCTTAGTGGGGGGTTGGAGCACAGATACGCAGTATTTT
-	-	TRBV6-1	TRBJ1-2	CASIFRGPYGYTF	TGTGCCAGCATTTTCAGGGGACCCTATGGCTACACCTTC
-	TRBD2	TRBV7-2	TRBJ2-7	CASSLEAGEIYEQYF	TGTGCCAGCAGCTTAGAGGCGGGGGAGATCTACGAGCAGTACTTC
-	TRBD2	TRBV6-4	TRBJ2-1	CASSIQAGGQNEQFF	TGTGCCAGCAGTATCCAAGCGGGGGGGCAGAATGAGCAGTTCTTC
few	TRBD2	TRBV10-3	TRBJ2-7	CAMGTSGSYEQYF	TGTGCCATGGGGACTAGCGGATCCTACGAGCAGTACTTC
-	TRBD1	TRBV6-5	TRBJ1-1	CASRSQGTDQAFF	TGTGCCAGCAGGAGTCAGGGGACAGACCAAGCTTTCTTT
-	-	TRBV5-3	TRBJ1-2	CARSLGLTMDYTF	TGTGCCAGAAGCTTGGGATTAACTATGGACTACACCTTC
-	-	TRBV18	TRBJ2-7	CASSYSGEQYF	TGTGCCAGCTCATACTCAGGGGAGCAGTACTTC
-	TRBD2	TRBV9	TRBJ2-3	CASSVVTSGADTQYF	TGTGCCAGCAGCGTAGTGACTAGCGGGGCAGATACGCAGTATTTT
-	TRBD2	TRBV14	TRBJ2-2	CASSQLSGGAVELFF	TGTGCCAGCAGCCAACTTAGCGGGGGGGCTGTGGAGCTGTTTTTT
-	-	TRBV9	TRBJ1-3	CASSGLQGLGNTIYF	TGTGCCAGCAGCGGACTACAGGGTTTGGGAAACACCATATATTTT